The present entry profiles one T cell receptor beta chain with its context. Antigen unknown. The sample is drawn from a study of cytomegalovirus exposure and HLA in healthy donors. Use of 60 Vbeta and 13 Jbeta primers characterized the PCR. Sequencing used immunoSEQ multiplex PCR; TCRdb keeps in-frame clones, though not all of them. The sample holds about 130,000 clones; roughly 70% are singletons and the top ten take around 2.1%. Study-level results: The authors judged a highly shared variant cluster likely a sequencing artifact. In an earlier analysis, in several hundred donors, most V segments appeared productive either ~87% or ~30% of the time. TCR beta V- and J-gene trimming was later associated with a missense DCLRE1C variant.

The CDR3 has 17 residues. Germline V gives CDR1 SGHDN, CDR2 FVKESK. V gave up 0 bases and J gave up 2 bases, with 13 bases separating them. Sequencing input: PBMCs. The receptor comes from a woman in her thirties or forties in good health and CMV-seropositive. This chain links TRBV14 with TRBJ2-2, with a tentative D call TRBD1 (6 bases). CDR3 DNA sequence: TGTGCCAGCAGCCAAGATAAAGGGACATTCAACACCGGGGAGCTGTTTTTT. As protein: CASSQDKGTFNTGELFF.